A single sample gave rise to the 8 T cell receptor beta chains below, sequenced in a study of neurological immune-mediated disorders. TCRdb fed the 5' RACE reads into MiXCR, producing one record per CDR3 protein. Of under 130,000 distinct CDR3 sequences in the sample, roughly a tenth were seen once. Time point reported: longitudinal time-point 3. Sample: PBMCs. Source of these receptors: a female donor with HTLV-1-associated myelopathy (HAM/TSP).

This clonotype was observed at least ten times. The genes are TRBV6-5 and TRBJ1-1; D is uncertain. Germline CDR1 MNHEY, CDR2 SVGAGI. The CDR3 consists of 16 residues. V lost 4 bases to trimming and J lost 3 bases, with 18 bases between them. The CDR3 DNA follows: TGTGCCAGCAGTTCCCACAGCCCTGCCGGGGACACTGAAGCTTTCTTT. This gives the protein CASSSHSPAGDTEAFF.

In this sample, this clonotype turned up a few times. J is TRBJ2-6 and V is TRBV24-1; D is uncertain. Germline V lookup: CDR1 KGHDR, CDR2 SFDVKD. This CDR3 has 20 residues. Trimming stripped 2 bases from V and 0 bases from J, with 19 bases between. The CDR3 region is CATSDSGQAKGYSGANVLTF. The CDR3 DNA reads TGTGCCACCAGTGATTCTGGCCAGGCTAAAGGCTACTCTGGGGCCAACGTCCTGACTTTC.

This clonotype turned up a few times. The V and J genes are TRBV5-1 and TRBJ2-3, with TRBD1 as a possible D gene (5 bases). The V gene's germline CDR1 is SGHRS and CDR2 YFSETQ. The CDR3 spans 14 residues. Trimming stripped 2 bases from V and 0 bases from J, with 7 bases between. For the CDR3, the DNA is TGCGCCAGCAGCTTCAGACAGAGCACAGATACGCAGTATTTT. This sequence encodes CASSFRQSTDTQYF.

This clonotype was counted ten times or more. V and J are TRBV27 and TRBJ2-7; TRBD1 matches 8 bases. The CDR3 loop spans 15 amino acids. In germline, CDR1 is MNHEY, CDR2 SMNVEV (reference sequence). V was pared by 6 bases and J by 6 bases, with 13 bases of the junction left unmatched. This chain's CDR3 is CASSPLGQGLPEQYF. In DNA, the CDR3 is TGTGCCAGCAGCCCTCTCGGACAGGGATTGCCCGAGCAGTACTTC.

The chain joins TRBV12-3 or TRBV12-4 to TRBJ2-5, with 9 bases that match TRBD1. This CDR3 is 17 amino acids long. Germline trimming cut 2 bases from V and 1 base from J; bases unmatched to any gene: 8. The CDR3 loop is CASSLSLDRGGQETQYF. The CDR3 DNA reads as TGTGCCAGCAGTTTATCCCTGGACAGGGGCGGCCAAGAGACCCAGTACTTC.

The gene calls are TRBV12-3 or TRBV12-4 and TRBJ2-4, with unresolved D. The CDR3 loop spans 10 amino acids. Trimming took off 5 bases at V and 14 bases at J, with 10 bases between the two ends. The CDR3 coding sequence is TGTGCCAGCAGTCTGACAAAGAAGTACTTC. It is translated as CASSLTKKYF.

This clonotype was observed at least ten times. V usage is TRBV12-3 or TRBV12-4 and J usage is TRBJ2-7, with D perhaps matching TRBD1 (6 bases). This CDR3 contains 13 residues. V was cut by 6 bases and J by 5 bases, with 14 bases left in between. In DNA form, the CDR3 reads TGTGCCAGCAGGCATACAGGGTCCCACGAGCAGTACTTC. Its translation: CASRHTGSHEQYF.

This clonotype was observed at least ten times. The genes are TRBV15 and TRBJ1-1, with unresolved D. Trimming pared 3 bases from V and 0 bases from J, leaving 8 bases between. The CDR3 has 14 amino acids. CDR1 LNHNV and CDR2 YYDKDF come from the germline V gene (reference sequence). CDR3 DNA sequence: TGTGCCACCAGCAGGCAATACATGAACACTGAAGCTTTCTTT. Residues: CATSRQYMNTEAFF.